This T cell receptor beta chain was retrieved from a study of identical twins. General study points: Beta out-of-frame twin sharing showed a weaker excess. Memory repertoires showed no such pattern, whereas abundant cord blood beta clonotypes carried fewer insertions.

In TCRdb, the 5' RACE reads were re-called with MiXCR into one record per CDR3 protein. The sample lists about 280,000 distinct CDR3 sequences, less than 9% seen once, with approximately 2% in the top ten. The V and J ends lost 4 bases and 3 bases, in that order; junction bases with no gene match: 9. Germline V gene lookup returns CDR1 SGHRS and CDR2 YFSETQ. The CDR3 is 16 amino acids. In regard to this clonotype: Its antigen remains unidentified.

Healthy Caucasians were all of the donors. This same sample was also part of a study on yellow fever vaccine responses in identical twins. That source reports: Twins' T cell vaccine responses reportedly looked partly convergent, partly personalized.

The receptor comes from a woman aged 18-29 years in good health. The chain carries TRBV5-1 and TRBJ1-3, with 8 bases matching TRBD1. The specimen was memory (CD45RO+) T cells sorted from blood. The CDR3 loop reads CASSAPDREFGNTIYF. CDR3 in DNA: TGCGCCAGCAGCGCCCCGGACAGGGAATTTGGAAACACCATATATTTT.